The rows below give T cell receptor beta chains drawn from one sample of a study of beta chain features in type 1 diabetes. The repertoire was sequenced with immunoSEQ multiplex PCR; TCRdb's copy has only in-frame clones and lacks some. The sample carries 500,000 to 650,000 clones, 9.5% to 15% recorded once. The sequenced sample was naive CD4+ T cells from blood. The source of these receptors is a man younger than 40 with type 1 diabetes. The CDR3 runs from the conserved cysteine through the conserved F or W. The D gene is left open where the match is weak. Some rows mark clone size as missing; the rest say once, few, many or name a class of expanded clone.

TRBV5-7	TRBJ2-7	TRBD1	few	TGTGCCAGCAGCTCGGACAGGGCCTACGAGCAGTACTTC	CASSSDRAYEQYF
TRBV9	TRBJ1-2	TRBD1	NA	TGTGCCAGCAGCGCCGAGGACAGGGTCTATGGCTACACCTTC	CASSAEDRVYGYTF
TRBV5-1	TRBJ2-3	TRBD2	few	TGCGCCAGCAGCTTAACTAGCGGGGGACCAAGCACAGATACGCAGTATTTT	CASSLTSGGPSTDTQYF
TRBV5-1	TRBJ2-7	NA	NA	TGCGCCAGCAGCTTGGCCAGGCGAAGCGAGCAGTACTTC	CASSLARRSEQYF
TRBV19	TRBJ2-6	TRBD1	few	TGTGCCAGTAGCCCCGGACAGGTTTCCCTCTCCTGGGCCAACGTCCTGACTTTC	CASSPGQVSLSWANVLTF
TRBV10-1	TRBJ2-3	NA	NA	TGCGCCAGCAGCGCCCTCGGCAGTACCACAGATACGCAGTATTTT	CASSALGSTTDTQYF
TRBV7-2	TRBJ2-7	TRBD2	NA	TGTGCCAGCAGCTTTAGCGGGGGGAGCTCCTACGAGCAGTACTTC	CASSFSGGSSYEQYF
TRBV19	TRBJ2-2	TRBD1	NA	TGTGCCAGTAGTCCCAGGGGGTACACCGGGGAGCTGTTTTTT	CASSPRGYTGELFF
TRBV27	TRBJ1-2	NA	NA	TGTGCCAGCAGTTTGAAGGCCGCAATACCCTATGGCTACACCTTC	CASSLKAAIPYGYTF
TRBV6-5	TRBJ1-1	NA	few	TGTGCCAGCAGTCCCCTCGGGACTGAAGCTTTCTTT	CASSPLGTEAFF
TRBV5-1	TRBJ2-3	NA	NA	TGCGCCAGCAGCTTGGCCACAGATACGCAGTATTTT	CASSLATDTQYF